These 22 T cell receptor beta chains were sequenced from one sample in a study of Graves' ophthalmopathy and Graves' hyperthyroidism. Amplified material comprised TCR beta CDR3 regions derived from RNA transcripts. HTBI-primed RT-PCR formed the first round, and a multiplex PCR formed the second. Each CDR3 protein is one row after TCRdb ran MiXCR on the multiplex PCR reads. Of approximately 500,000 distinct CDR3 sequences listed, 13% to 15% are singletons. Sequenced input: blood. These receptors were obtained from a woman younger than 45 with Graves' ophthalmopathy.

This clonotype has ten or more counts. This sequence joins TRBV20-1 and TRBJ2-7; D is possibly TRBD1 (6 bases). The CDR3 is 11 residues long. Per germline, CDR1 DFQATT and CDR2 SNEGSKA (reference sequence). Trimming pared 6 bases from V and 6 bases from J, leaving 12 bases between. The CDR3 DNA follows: TGCAGTGCCCCCAAAGGGGGCGAGCAGTACTTC. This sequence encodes CSAPKGGEQYF.

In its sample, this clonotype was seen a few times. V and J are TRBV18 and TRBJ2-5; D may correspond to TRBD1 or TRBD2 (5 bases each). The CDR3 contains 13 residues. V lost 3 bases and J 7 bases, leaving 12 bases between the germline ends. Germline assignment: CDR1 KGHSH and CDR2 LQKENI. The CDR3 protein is CASSPGPGGTQYF. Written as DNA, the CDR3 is TGTGCCAGCTCACCGGGACCTGGCGGGACCCAGTACTTC.

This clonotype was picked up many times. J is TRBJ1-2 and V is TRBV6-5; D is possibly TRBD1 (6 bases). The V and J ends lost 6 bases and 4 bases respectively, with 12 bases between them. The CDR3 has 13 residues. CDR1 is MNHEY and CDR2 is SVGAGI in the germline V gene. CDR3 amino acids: CASRLGQFYGYTF. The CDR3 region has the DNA TGTGCCAGCAGACTAGGACAGTTCTATGGCTACACCTTC.

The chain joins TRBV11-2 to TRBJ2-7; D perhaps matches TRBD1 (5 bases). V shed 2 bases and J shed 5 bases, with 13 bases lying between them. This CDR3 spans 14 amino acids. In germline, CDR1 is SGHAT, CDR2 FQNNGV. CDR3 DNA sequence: TGTGCCAGCAGCTTAAACCCAGGGTGGGACGAGCAGTACTTC. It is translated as CASSLNPGWDEQYF.

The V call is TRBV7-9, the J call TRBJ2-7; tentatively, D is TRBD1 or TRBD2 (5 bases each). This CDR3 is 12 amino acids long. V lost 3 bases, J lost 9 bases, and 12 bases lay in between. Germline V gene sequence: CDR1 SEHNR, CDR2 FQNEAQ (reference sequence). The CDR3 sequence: CASSLGDLLQYF. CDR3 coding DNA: TGTGCCAGCAGCTTGGGGGACCTGTTGCAGTACTTC.

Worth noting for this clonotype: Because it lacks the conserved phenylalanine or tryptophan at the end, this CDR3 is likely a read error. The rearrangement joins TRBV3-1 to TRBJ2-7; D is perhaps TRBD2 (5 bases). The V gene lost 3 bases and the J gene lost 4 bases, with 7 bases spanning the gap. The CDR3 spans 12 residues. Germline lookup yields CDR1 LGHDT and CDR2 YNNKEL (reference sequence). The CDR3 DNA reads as TGTGCCAGCAGCCAGACGGGGTACGAGCAGTACTAC. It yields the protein CASSQTGYEQYY.

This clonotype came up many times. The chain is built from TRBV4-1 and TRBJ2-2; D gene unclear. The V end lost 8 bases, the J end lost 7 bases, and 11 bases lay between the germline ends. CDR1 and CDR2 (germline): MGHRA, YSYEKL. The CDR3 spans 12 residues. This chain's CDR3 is CASSMAFGELFF. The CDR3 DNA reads TGCGCCAGCTCCATGGCCTTCGGGGAGCTGTTTTTT.

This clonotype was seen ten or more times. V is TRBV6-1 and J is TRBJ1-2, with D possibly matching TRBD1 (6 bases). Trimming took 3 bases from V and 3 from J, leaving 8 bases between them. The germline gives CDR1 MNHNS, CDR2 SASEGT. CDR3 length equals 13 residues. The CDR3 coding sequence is TGTGCCAGCAGTGAGGGGGGCTACTATGGCTACACCTTC. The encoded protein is CASSEGGYYGYTF.

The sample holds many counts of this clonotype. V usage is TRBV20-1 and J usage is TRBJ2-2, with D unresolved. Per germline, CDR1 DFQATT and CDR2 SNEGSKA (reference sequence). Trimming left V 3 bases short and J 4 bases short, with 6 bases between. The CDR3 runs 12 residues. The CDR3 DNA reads TGCAGTGCTAGCTTCGGCACCGGGGAGCTGTTTTTT. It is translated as CSASFGTGELFF.

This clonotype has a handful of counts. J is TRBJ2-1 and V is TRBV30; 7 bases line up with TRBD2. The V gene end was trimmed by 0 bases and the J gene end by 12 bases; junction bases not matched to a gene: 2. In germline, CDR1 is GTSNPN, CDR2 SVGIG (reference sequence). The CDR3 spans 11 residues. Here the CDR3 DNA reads TGTGCCTGGAGTGTACCGGGGGGGCAGTTCTTC. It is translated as CAWSVPGGQFF.

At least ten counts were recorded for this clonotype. The CDR3 region is CASSLVVAGTEQYF. CDR3 nucleotide sequence: TGCGCCAGCAGCTTGGTAGTAGCGGGGACCGAGCAGTACTTC. This sequence joins TRBV5-1 and TRBJ2-7; the match to TRBD2 covers 8 bases. The CDR3 is made up of 14 amino acids. The trim removed 0 bases at V and 6 bases at J, leaving 5 bases unmatched. CDR1 and CDR2 from the germline V gene are SGHRS and YFSETQ.

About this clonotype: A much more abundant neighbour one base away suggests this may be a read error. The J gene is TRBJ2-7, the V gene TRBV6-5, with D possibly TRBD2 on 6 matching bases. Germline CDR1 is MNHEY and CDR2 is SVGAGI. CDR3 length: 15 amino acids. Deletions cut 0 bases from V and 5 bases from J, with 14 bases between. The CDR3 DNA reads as TGTGCCAGCAGTTACTCCGGACGGGGGAGGCACGAGCAGTACTTC. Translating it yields CASSYSGRGRHEQYF.

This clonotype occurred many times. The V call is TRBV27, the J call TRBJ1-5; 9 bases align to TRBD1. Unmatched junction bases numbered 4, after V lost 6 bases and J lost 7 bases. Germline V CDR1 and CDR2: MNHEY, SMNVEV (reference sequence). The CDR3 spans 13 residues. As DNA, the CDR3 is TGTGCCAGCAGAGGACAGGGGCGACAGCCCCAGCATTTT. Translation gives CASRGQGRQPQHF.

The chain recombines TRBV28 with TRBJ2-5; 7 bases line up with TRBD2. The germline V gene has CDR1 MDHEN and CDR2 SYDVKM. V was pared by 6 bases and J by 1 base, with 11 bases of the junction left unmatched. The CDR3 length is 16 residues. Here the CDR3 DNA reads TGTGCCAGCAGGATAAGACTAGCCTCGACCCAAGAGACCCAGTACTTC. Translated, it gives CASRIRLASTQETQYF.

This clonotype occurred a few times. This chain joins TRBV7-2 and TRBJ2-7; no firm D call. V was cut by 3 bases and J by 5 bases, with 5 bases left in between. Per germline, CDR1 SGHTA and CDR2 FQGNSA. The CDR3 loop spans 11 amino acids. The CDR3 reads CASSLFNEQYF. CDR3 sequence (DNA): TGTGCCAGCAGCTTGTTCAACGAGCAGTACTTC.

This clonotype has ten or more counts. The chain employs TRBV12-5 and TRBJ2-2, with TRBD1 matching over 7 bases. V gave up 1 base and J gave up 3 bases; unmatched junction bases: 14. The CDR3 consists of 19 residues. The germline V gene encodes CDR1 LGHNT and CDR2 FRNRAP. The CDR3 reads CASGLGHRDRSFDTGELFF. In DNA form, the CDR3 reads TGTGCTAGTGGTTTGGGCCACCGGGACAGATCATTTGACACCGGGGAGCTGTTTTTT.

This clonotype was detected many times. The CDR3 protein is CASSLTASYEQYF. In DNA, the CDR3 is TGTGCCAGCAGCTTGACCGCCTCCTACGAGCAGTACTTC. This sequence joins TRBV7-9 and TRBJ2-7; D ambiguous. V gave up 3 bases and J gave up 0 bases, with 6 bases separating them. The CDR3 totals 13 residues. CDR1 is SEHNR and CDR2 is FQNEAQ in the germline V gene (reference sequence).

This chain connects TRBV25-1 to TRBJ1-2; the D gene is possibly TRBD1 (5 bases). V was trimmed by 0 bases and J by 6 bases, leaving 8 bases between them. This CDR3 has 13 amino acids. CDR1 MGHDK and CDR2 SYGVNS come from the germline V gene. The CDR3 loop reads CASSEYRGDGYTF. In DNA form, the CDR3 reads TGTGCCAGCAGTGAATATCGAGGGGATGGCTACACCTTC.

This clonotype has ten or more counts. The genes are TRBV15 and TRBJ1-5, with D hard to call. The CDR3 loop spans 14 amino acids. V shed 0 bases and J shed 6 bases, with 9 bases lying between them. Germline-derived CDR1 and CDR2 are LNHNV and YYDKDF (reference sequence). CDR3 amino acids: CATSRDGRTQPQHF. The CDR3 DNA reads TGTGCCACCAGCAGAGATGGGCGGACTCAGCCCCAGCATTTT.

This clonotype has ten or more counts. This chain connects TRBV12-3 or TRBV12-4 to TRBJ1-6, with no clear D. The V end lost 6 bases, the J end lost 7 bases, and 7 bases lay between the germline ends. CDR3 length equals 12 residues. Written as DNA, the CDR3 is TGTGCCAGCAGCTTAAAAAATTCACCCCTCCACTTT. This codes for CASSLKNSPLHF.

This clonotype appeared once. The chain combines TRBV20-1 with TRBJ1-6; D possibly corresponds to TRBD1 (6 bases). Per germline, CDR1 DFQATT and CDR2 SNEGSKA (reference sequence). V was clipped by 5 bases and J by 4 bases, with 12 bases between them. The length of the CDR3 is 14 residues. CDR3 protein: CSAPLTGYNSPLHF. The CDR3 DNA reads TGCAGTGCTCCTCTAACAGGGTATAATTCACCCCTCCACTTT.

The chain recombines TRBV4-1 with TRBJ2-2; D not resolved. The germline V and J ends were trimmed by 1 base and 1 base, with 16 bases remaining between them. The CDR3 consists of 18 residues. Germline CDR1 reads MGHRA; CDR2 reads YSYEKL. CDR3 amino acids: CASSQVSWTHENTGELFF. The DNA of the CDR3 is TGCGCCAGCAGCCAAGTTAGTTGGACCCATGAGAACACCGGGGAGCTGTTTTTT.